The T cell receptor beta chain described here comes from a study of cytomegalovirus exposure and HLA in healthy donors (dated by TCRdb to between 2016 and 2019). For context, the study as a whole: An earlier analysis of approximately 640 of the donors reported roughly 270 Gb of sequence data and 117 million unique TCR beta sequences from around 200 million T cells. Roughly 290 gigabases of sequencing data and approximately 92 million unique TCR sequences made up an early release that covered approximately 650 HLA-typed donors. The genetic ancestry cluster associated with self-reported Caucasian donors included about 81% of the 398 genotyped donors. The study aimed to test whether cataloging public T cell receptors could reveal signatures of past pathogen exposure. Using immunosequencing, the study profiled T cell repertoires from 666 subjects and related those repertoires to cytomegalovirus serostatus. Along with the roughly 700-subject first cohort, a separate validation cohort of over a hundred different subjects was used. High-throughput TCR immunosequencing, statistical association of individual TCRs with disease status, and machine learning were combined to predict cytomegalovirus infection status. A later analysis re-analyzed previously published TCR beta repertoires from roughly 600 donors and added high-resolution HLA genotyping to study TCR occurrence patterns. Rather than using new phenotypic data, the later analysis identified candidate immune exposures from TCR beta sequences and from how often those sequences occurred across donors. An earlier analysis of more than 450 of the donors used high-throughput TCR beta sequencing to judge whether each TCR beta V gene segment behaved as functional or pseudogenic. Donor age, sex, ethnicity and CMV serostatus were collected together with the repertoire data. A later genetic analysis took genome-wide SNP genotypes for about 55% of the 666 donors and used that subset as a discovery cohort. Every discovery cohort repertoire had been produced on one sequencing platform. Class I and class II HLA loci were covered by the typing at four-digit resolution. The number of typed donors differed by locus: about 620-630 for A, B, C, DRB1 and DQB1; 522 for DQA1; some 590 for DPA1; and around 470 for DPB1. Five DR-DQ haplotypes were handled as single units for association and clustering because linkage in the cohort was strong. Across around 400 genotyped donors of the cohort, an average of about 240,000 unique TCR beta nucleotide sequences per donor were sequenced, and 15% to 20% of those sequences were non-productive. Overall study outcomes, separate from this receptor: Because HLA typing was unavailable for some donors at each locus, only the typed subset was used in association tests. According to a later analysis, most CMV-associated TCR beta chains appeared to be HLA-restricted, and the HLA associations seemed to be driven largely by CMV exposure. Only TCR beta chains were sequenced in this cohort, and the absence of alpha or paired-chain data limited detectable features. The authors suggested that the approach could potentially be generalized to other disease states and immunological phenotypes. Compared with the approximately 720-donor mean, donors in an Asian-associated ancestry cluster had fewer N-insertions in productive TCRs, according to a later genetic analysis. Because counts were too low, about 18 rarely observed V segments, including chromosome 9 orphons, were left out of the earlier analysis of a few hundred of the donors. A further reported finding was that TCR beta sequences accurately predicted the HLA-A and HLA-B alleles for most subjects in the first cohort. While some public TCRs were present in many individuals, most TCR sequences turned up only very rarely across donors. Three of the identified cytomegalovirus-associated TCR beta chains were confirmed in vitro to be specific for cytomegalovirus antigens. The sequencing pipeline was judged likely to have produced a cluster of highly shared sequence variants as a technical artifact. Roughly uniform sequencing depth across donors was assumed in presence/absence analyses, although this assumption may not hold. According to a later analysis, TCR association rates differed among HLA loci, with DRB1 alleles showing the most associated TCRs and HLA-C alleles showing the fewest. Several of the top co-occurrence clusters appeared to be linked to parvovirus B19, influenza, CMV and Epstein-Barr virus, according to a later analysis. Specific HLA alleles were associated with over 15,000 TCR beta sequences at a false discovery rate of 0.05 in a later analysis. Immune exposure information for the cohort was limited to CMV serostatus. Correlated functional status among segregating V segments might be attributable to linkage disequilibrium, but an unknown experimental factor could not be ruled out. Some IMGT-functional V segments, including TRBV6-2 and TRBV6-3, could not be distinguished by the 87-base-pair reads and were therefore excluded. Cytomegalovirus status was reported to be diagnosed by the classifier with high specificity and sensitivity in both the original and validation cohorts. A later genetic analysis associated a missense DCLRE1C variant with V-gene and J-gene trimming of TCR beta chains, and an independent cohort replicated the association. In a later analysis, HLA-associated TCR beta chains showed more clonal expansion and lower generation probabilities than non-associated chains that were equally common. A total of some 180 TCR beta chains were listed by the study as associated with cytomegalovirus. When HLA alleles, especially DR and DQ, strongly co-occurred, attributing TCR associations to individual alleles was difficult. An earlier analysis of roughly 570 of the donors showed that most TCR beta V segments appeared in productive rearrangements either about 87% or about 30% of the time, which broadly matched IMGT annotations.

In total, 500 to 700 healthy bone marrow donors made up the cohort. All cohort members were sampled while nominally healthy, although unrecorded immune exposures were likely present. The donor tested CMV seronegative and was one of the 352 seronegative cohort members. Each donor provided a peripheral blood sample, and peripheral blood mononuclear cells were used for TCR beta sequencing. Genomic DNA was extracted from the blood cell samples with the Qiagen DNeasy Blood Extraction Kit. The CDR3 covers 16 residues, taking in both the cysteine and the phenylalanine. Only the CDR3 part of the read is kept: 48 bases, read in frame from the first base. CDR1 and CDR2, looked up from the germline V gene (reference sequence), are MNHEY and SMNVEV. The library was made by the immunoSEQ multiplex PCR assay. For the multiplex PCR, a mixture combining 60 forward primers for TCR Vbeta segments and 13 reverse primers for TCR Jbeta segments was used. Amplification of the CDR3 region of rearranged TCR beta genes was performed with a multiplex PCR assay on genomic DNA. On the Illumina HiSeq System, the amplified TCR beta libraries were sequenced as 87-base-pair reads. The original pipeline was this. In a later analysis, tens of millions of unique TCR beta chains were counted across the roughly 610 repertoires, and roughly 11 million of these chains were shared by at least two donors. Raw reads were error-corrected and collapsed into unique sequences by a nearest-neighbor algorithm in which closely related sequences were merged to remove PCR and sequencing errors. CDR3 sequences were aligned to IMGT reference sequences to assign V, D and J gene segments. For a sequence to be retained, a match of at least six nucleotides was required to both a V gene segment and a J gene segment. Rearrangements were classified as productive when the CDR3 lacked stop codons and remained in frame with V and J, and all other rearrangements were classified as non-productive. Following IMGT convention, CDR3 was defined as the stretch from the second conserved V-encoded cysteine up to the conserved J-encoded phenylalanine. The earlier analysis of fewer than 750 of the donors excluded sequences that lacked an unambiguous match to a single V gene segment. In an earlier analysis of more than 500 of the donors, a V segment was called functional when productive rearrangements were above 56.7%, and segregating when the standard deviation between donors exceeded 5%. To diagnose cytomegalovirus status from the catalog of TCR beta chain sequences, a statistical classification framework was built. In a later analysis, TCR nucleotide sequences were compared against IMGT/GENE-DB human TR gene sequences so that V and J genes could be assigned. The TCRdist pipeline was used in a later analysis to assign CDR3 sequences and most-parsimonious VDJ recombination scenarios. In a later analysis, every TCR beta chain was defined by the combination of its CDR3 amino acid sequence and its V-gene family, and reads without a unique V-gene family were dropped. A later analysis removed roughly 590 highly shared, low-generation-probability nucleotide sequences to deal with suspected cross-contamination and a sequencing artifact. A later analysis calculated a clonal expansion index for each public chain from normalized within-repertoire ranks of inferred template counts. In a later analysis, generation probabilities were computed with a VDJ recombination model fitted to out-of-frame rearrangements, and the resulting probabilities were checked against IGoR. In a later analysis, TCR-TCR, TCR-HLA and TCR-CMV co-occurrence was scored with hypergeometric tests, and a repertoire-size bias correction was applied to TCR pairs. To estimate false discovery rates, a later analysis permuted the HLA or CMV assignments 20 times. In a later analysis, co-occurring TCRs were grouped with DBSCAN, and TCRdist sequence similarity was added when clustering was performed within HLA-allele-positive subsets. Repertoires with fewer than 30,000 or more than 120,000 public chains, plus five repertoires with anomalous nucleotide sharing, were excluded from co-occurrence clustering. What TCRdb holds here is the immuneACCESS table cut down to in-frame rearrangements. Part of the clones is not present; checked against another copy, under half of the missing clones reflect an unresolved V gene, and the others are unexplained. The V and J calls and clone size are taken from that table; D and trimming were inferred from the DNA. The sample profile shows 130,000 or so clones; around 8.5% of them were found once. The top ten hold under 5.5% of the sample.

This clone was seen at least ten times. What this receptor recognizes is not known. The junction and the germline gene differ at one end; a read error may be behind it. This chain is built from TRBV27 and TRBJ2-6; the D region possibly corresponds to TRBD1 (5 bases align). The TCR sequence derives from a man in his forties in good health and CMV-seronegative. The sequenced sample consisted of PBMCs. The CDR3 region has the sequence CASRLWGTGGANVLTF. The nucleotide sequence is TGTGCCAGCAGGTTATGGGGTACAGGTGGGGCCAACGTCCTGACTTTC.